What follows are 5 T cell receptor beta chains derived from one specimen sequenced in a study of blood T cell repertoires in COVID-19. TCRdb's copy holds only in-frame clones and misses some; the assay was immunoSEQ multiplex PCR. The table has about 240,000 clones, 70% to 90% seen once. The source material was PBMCs or T cells enriched from blood (not recorded which). The source is a woman aged 40 to 55 with acute COVID-19.

This clone came up once. CDR3 DNA sequence: TGTGCCATCAGTGAAGGACTAGCGGTAAACAATGAGCAGTTCTTC. Translating it yields CAISEGLAVNNEQFF. The J gene is TRBJ2-1, the V gene TRBV10-3; TRBD2 aligns across 10 bases. Germline V gene data show CDR1 as ENHRY and CDR2 as SYGVKD. There are 15 residues in the CDR3. Unmatched junction bases numbered 4, after V lost 3 bases and J lost 5 bases.

The V call is TRBV10-2, the J call TRBJ2-1; 12 nucleotides agree with TRBD1. The V and J ends lost 7 bases and 10 bases, in that order; junction bases with no gene match: 11. This CDR3 is built from 15 residues. Germline-derived CDR1 and CDR2 are WSHSY and SAAADI. The CDR3 DNA sequence: TGCGCCAGCACCCAAGGGGGACAGGGGGCTCGAGAGCAGTTCTTC. Amino acids: CASTQGGQGAREQFF.

This chain joins TRBV5-5 and TRBJ2-3, with D possibly TRBD2 on 6 matching bases. CDR3 length: 16 residues. Trimming removed 3 bases from V and 3 bases from J, with 17 bases in between. Germline CDR1 is SGHKS and CDR2 is YYEKEE (reference sequence). This CDR3 is CASSSSPGRGTDTQYF. In DNA, the CDR3 is TGTGCCAGCAGCTCCTCACCCGGGAGAGGTACAGATACGCAGTATTTT.

The chain has TRBV12-3 or TRBV12-4 and TRBJ1-4, with D hard to call. Trimming took off 6 bases at V and 8 bases at J, with 7 bases between the two ends. This CDR3 is built from 11 residues. The CDR3 protein is CASSSREKLFF. The CDR3 bases are TGTGCCAGCAGCTCGCGCGAAAAACTGTTTTTT.

J is TRBJ2-1 and V is TRBV18; D not resolved. The germline gives CDR1 KGHSH, CDR2 LQKENI. This CDR3 comprises 16 residues. V lost 2 bases and J lost 10, with 21 bases in between. This CDR3 is CASSPKLHPQIREQFF. The CDR3 DNA follows: TGTGCCAGCTCACCAAAACTACACCCGCAGATAAGGGAGCAGTTCTTC.